These 25 T cell receptor beta chains share one sample of origin, sequenced in a study of T cells in Graves' hyperthyroidism and ophthalmopathy. The TCR beta CDR3 regions underwent amplification using RNA transcripts as the source. The HTBI set primed first-round TCR CDR3 RT-PCR. Each CDR3 protein gets one entry after TCRdb re-called the multiplex PCR reads with MiXCR. This sample has 400,000 to 500,000 distinct CDR3 sequences, with approximately 15% found just once. Material for sequencing was blood. The receptors here all came from a man aged 18 to 29 with Graves' ophthalmopathy.

This clonotype was recorded a few times. This chain connects TRBV6-1 to TRBJ2-2, with TRBD1 identical over 8 bases. CDR3 length: 14 amino acids. The V gene end was trimmed by 7 bases and the J gene end by 6 bases; junction bases not matched to a gene: 7. The germline V gene has CDR1 MNHNS and CDR2 SASEGT. DNA for the CDR3: TGTGCCAGCACCCTGGGACAGGCCGCCGGGGAGCTGTTTTTT. Amino acids: CASTLGQAAGELFF.

The chain combines TRBV6-1 with TRBJ1-6; D remains unclear. The germline gives CDR1 MNHNS, CDR2 SASEGT. Trimming removed 6 bases at V and 0 bases at J, with 12 bases between. CDR3 size: 16 residues. CDR3 region: CASRVNRVSYNSPLHF. The CDR3 bases are TGTGCCAGCAGAGTGAATAGGGTCTCCTATAATTCACCCCTCCACTTT.

The chain has TRBV30 and TRBJ1-1; D remains unclear. Trimming removed 0 bases from V and 8 bases from J, with 10 bases in between. Germline V gene sequence: CDR1 GTSNPN, CDR2 SVGIG (reference sequence). The CDR3 totals 12 residues. The CDR3 here is CAWSVPTLEAFF. The CDR3 bases are TGTGCCTGGAGTGTACCCACCTTAGAAGCTTTCTTT.

The chain is built from TRBV19 and TRBJ1-2; 7 nucleotides agree with TRBD1. The junction had 9 bases not matched to a gene; V was cut back by 4 bases and J by 1 base. Germline V gene data show CDR1 as LNHDA and CDR2 as SQIVND (reference sequence). The CDR3 runs to 16 residues. CDR3: CASSKRGQYHNYGYTF. In nucleotides, the CDR3 is TGTGCCAGTAGTAAGAGGGGACAGTACCATAACTATGGCTACACCTTC.

This chain uses TRBV27 with TRBJ1-3; perhaps TRBD1 as D (5 bases). V gave up 1 base and J gave up 0 bases, with 10 bases separating them. The CDR3 contains 16 residues. CDR1 and CDR2 (germline): MNHEY, SMNVEV (reference sequence). In DNA, the CDR3 is TGTGCCAGCAGTTTATTGGGACCCCTCTCTGGAAACACCATATATTTT. This encodes CASSLLGPLSGNTIYF.

This clonotype was seen a handful of times. The CDR3 coding sequence is TGCGCCAGCAGCCAAGTCGCGGAGAACACTGAAGCTTTCTTT. As protein: CASSQVAENTEAFF. This rearrangement joins TRBV4-1 to TRBJ1-1; D gene ambiguous. The V gene's germline CDR1 is MGHRA and CDR2 YSYEKL. The CDR3 contains 14 residues. Between the trimmed V and J ends, which lost 1 base and 1 base, there was a span of 7 bases.

The table lists this clonotype with many counts. The gene calls are TRBV10-1 and TRBJ2-7, with 7 bases aligning to TRBD1. With 0 bases clipped from V and 4 bases from J, the junction kept 12 bases outside the gene matches. The CDR3 has 17 amino acids. Germline CDR1 and CDR2: WNHNN and SYGVQD (reference sequence). The CDR3 DNA follows: TGCGCCAGCAGTGAGTCTCGCCGGGCAGGGGGAAGATACGAGCAGTACTTC. It is translated as CASSESRRAGGRYEQYF.

This clonotype appeared a single time. This likely comes from a read error, as the CDR3 has no conserved phenylalanine or tryptophan at its end. V is TRBV30 and J is TRBJ2-6; D perhaps matches TRBD1 (6 bases). V lost 0 bases, J lost 2 bases, and 8 bases lay in between. The CDR3 is 15 residues long. Germline values: CDR1 GTSNPN, CDR2 SVGIG (reference sequence). The CDR3 nucleotides read TGTGCCTGGAGTGTAGGACAGCCTGGGGCCAACGTCCTGACTCTC. Amino acids: CAWSVGQPGANVLTL.

This chain uses TRBV4-1 with TRBJ2-2; D is tentatively TRBD1 or TRBD2 (5 bases each). Germline lookup yields CDR1 MGHRA and CDR2 YSYEKL. Trimming removed 3 bases at V and 13 bases at J, with 21 bases between. The CDR3 totals 15 residues. The CDR3 nucleotides read TGCGCCAGCAGCCAGACTTTTCGGGACCCTCGGATGCTGTTTTTT. Translation gives CASSQTFRDPRMLFF.

The CDR3 protein is CASSPRGGTGMVNRETQYF. Written as DNA, the CDR3 is TGTGCCAGCAGCCCCAGAGGGGGGACAGGGATGGTTAATAGAGAGACCCAGTACTTC. V usage is TRBV9 and J usage is TRBJ2-5, with TRBD1 matching 9 bases. The CDR3 runs 19 residues. The germline V gene encodes CDR1 SGDLS and CDR2 YYNGEE. After removal of 4 bases from V and 4 bases from J, the junction contained 20 bases not matched to a gene.

In its sample, this clonotype was seen a few times. V gene TRBV12-3 or TRBV12-4 combines with J gene TRBJ2-7; D remains ambiguous. This CDR3 has 13 residues. V dropped 2 bases and J dropped 6 bases, with 11 bases sitting between them. The CDR3 DNA is TGTGCCAGCAGTTTAAGTTTTTTTCTCGAGCAGTACTTC. Translating gives CASSLSFFLEQYF.

As concerns this clonotype: One end of the junction fails to match germline, which may point to a read error. V and J are TRBV20-1 and TRBJ2-5; TRBD2 aligns across 13 bases. The germline CDR1 and CDR2 sequences are DFQATT and SNEGSKA (reference sequence). The CDR3 has 14 amino acids. CDR3 sequence: CSAGGLAGQGTQYF. Here the CDR3 DNA reads TGCAGTGCGGGGGGACTAGCGGGGCAAGGGACCCAGTACTTC.

This clonotype occurred many times. The V gene is TRBV27, the J gene TRBJ1-1, with TRBD1 identical over 9 bases. The V gene end was trimmed by 4 bases and the J gene end by 6 bases; junction bases not matched to a gene: 3. Germline lookup yields CDR1 MNHEY and CDR2 SMNVEV (reference sequence). The CDR3 is made up of 13 amino acids. The CDR3 bases are TGTGCCAGCAGTTATACAGGGGGCCCTGAAGCTTTCTTT. This codes for CASSYTGGPEAFF.

This clonotype was seen ten or more times. The chain couples TRBV20-1 to TRBJ2-1, with 9 bases fitting TRBD1. The germline gives CDR1 DFQATT, CDR2 SNEGSKA (reference sequence). This CDR3 is 15 amino acids long. The V and J ends lost 0 bases and 4 bases, in that order; junction bases with no gene match: 4. Here the CDR3 DNA reads TGCAGTGCTAGAGATCCACAGGGGGCTTACAATGAGCAGTTCTTC. Its protein product is CSARDPQGAYNEQFF.

As regards this clonotype: A much bigger clone sits one base away, suggesting this may be a read error. The chain carries TRBV20-1 and TRBJ1-2, with D possibly being TRBD1 (5 bases). V lost 1 base to trimming and J lost 4 bases, with 16 bases between them. This CDR3 is built from 15 residues. Looked up from germline, CDR1 is DFQATT and CDR2 is SNEGSKA (reference sequence). The CDR3: CSARAPNGGSYGYTF. CDR3 coding DNA: TGCAGTGCTAGAGCCCCGAATGGGGGAAGCTATGGCTACACCTTC.

This clonotype was observed at least ten times. The V gene is TRBV18, the J gene TRBJ2-1, with D maybe TRBD2 (7 bases). Trimming shortened V by 6 bases and J by 10 bases, and 16 bases separated the two germline ends. Looked up from germline, CDR1 is KGHSH and CDR2 is LQKENI. The CDR3 runs to 13 residues. The CDR3 nucleotides read TGTGCCAGCTCGGGGGGGACACTCAGGGAGCAGTTCTTC. It encodes CASSGGTLREQFF. Using reference TRBV18 and TRBJ2-1 for the parts outside the CDR3, the full variable domain is NAGVMQNPRHLVRRRGQEARLRCSPMKGHSHVYWYRQLPEEGLKFMVYLQKENIIDESGMPKERFSAEFPKEGPSILRIQQVVRGDSAAYFCASSGGTLREQFFGPGTRLTVL.

This clonotype has ten or more counts. This sequence joins TRBV18 and TRBJ2-3, with no clear D. Germline-derived CDR1 and CDR2 are KGHSH and LQKENI. The V end lost 1 base, the J end lost 5 bases, and 4 bases lay between the germline ends. CDR3 length: 12 residues. The CDR3 DNA reads as TGTGCCAGCTCACCACTAGTAGATACGCAGTATTTT. It specifies CASSPLVDTQYF. Combining the CDR3 with reference TRBV18 and TRBJ2-3 gives the whole variable domain NAGVMQNPRHLVRRRGQEARLRCSPMKGHSHVYWYRQLPEEGLKFMVYLQKENIIDESGMPKERFSAEFPKEGPSILRIQQVVRGDSAAYFCASSPLVDTQYFGPGTRLTVL.

This clonotype has at least ten counts. This chain uses TRBV18 with TRBJ2-1; TRBD2 is a possible D gene (6 bases). Trimming removed 5 bases from V and 5 bases from J, with 16 bases in between. Germline loops: CDR1 KGHSH, CDR2 LQKENI. The CDR3 has 15 amino acids. In DNA form, the CDR3 reads TGTGCCAGCTCAGGAGGACGGGAGATTAACAATGAGCAGTTCTTC. It yields the protein CASSGGREINNEQFF. Combining the CDR3 with reference TRBV18 and TRBJ2-1 gives the whole variable domain NAGVMQNPRHLVRRRGQEARLRCSPMKGHSHVYWYRQLPEEGLKFMVYLQKENIIDESGMPKERFSAEFPKEGPSILRIQQVVRGDSAAYFCASSGGREINNEQFFGPGTRLTVL.

In this sample, this clonotype turned up many times. The V call is TRBV12-5, the J call TRBJ1-5; the D gene is possibly TRBD1 (5 bases). V lost 6 bases, J lost 0 bases, and 9 bases lay in between. The CDR3 has 14 amino acids. Germline lookup yields CDR1 LGHNT and CDR2 FRNRAP. In DNA, the CDR3 is TGTGCTAGTGGCCCTGACAGTAGCAATCAGCCCCAGCATTTT. Translated, it gives CASGPDSSNQPQHF.

The J gene is TRBJ1-3, the V gene TRBV13, with 9 nucleotides matching TRBD1. In germline, CDR1 is PRHDT, CDR2 FYEKMQ (reference sequence). J was trimmed by 8 bases and V by 8 bases; bases with no gene match: 7. This CDR3 spans 13 amino acids. CDR3 region: CASGLGQGHTIYF. CDR3 DNA sequence: TGTGCCAGCGGCCTCGGACAGGGGCACACCATATATTTT. Combining the CDR3 with reference TRBV13 and TRBJ1-3 gives the whole variable domain AAGVIQSPRHLIKEKRETATLKCYPIPRHDTVYWYQQGPGQDPQFLISFYEKMQSDKGSIPDRFSAQQFSDYHSELNMSSLELGDSALYFCASGLGQGHTIYFGEGSWLTVV.

This clonotype has at least ten counts. The V and J genes are TRBV2 and TRBJ2-1; D is ambiguous. CDR1 SNHLY and CDR2 FYNNEI come from the germline V gene. The germline V and J ends were trimmed by 3 bases and 0 bases, with 6 bases remaining between them. There are 14 residues in the CDR3. The CDR3 spells CASSDSSSYNEQFF. In DNA, the CDR3 is TGTGCCAGCAGTGACAGTAGCTCCTACAATGAGCAGTTCTTC.

This clonotype has just a few counts. V usage is TRBV5-6 and J usage is TRBJ2-7; the D is unclear. From germline, CDR1 is SGHDT and CDR2 YYEEEE. The CDR3 loop spans 14 amino acids. Trimming took off 0 bases at V and 4 bases at J, with 11 bases between the two ends. This CDR3 is CASSLGFGYYEQYF. The CDR3 bases are TGTGCCAGCAGCTTGGGATTTGGGTATTACGAGCAGTACTTC.

In its sample, this clonotype was seen many times. The J gene is TRBJ2-7, the V gene TRBV10-1; 7 nucleotides align to TRBD2. The germline gives CDR1 WNHNN, CDR2 SYGVQD (reference sequence). There are 14 residues in the CDR3. V lost 5 bases, J lost 2 bases, and 6 bases stayed unmatched. CDR3 in amino acids: CASSPGTTPYEQYF. CDR3 sequence (DNA): TGCGCCAGCAGTCCCGGGACTACTCCCTACGAGCAGTACTTC.

This clonotype was counted many times. The rearrangement uses TRBV12-3 or TRBV12-4 and TRBJ1-5; 10 positions agree with TRBD1. This CDR3 is built from 15 residues. J lost 4 bases, V lost 5 bases, and 5 bases had no gene match. Written as DNA, the CDR3 is TGTGCCAGCAGTCCACCGGGACAGGGGAATCAGCCCCAGCATTTT. Its protein is CASSPPGQGNQPQHF.

There are many counts of this clonotype. The rearrangement links TRBV7-9 to TRBJ2-3; 7 bases are shared with TRBD2. Germline trimming cut 8 bases from V and 6 bases from J; bases unmatched to any gene: 17. CDR1 and CDR2 from the germline V gene are SEHNR and FQNEAQ (reference sequence). The CDR3 runs 16 residues. The chain's CDR3 is CASSGWDYLEADTQYF. The CDR3 DNA is TGTGCCAGCTCGGGATGGGACTACCTTGAAGCGGATACGCAGTATTTT.